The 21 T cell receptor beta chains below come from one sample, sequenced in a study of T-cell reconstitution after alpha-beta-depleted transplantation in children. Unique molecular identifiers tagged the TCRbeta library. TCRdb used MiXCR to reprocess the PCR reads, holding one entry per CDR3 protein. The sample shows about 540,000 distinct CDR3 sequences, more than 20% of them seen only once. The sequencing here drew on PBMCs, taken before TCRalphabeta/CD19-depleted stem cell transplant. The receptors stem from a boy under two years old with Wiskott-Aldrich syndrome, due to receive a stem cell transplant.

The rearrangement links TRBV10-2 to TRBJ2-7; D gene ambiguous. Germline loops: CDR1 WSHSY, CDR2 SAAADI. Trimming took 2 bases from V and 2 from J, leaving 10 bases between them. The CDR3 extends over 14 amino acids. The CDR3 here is CASSEGLETYEQYF. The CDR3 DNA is TGCGCCAGCAGTGAGGGCCTAGAGACCTACGAGCAGTACTTC.

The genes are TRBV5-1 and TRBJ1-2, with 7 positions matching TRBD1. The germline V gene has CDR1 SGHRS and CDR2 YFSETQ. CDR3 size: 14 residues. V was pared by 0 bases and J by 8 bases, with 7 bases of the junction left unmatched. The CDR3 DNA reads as TGCGCCAGCAGCTTGGTAACAGGGGTTCGGGGCTACACCTTC. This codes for CASSLVTGVRGYTF. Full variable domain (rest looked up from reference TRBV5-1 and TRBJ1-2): KAGVTQTPRYLIKTRGQQVTLSCSPISGHRSVSWYQQTPGQGLQFLFEYFSETQRNKGNFPGRFSGRQFSNSRSEMNVSTLELGDSALYLCASSLVTGVRGYTFGSGTRLTVV.

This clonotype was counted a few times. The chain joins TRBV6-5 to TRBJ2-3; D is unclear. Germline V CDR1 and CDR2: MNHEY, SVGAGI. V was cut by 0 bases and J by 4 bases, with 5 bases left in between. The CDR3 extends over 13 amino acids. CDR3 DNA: TGTGCCAGCAGTTACTCAGTTGCAGATACGCAGTATTTT. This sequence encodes CASSYSVADTQYF.

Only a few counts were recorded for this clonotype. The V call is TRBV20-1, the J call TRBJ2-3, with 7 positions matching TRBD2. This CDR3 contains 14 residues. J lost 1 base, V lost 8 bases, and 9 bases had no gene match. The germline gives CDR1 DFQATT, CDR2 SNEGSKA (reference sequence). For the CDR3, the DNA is TGCAGTACGTGGCGGGAGTTGGGCACAGATACGCAGTATTTT. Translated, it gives CSTWRELGTDTQYF.

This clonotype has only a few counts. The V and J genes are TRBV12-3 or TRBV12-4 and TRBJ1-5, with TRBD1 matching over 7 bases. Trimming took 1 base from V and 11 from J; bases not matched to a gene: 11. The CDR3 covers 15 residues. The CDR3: CASSLGEGALRTQHF. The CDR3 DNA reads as TGTGCCAGCAGTTTAGGGGAGGGGGCACTTAGGACCCAGCATTTT.

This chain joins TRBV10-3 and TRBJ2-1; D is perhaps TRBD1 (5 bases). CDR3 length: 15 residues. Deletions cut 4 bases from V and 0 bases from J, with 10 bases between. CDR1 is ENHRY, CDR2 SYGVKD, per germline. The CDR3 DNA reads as TGTGCCATCAGTGGGGGCGGTAGCTCCTACAATGAGCAGTTCTTC. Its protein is CAISGGGSSYNEQFF.

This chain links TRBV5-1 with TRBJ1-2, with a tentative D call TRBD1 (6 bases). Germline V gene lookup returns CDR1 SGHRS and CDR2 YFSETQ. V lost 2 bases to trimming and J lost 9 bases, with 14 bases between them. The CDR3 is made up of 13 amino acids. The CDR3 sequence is CASSLGGARSYTF. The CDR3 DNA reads TGCGCCAGCAGCTTAGGGGGGGCGCGGAGCTACACCTTC.

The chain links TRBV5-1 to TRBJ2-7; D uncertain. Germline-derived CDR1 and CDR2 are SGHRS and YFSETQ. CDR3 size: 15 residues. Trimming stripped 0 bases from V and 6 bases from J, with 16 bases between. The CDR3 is CASSLDPGSVGEQYF. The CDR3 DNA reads TGCGCCAGCAGCTTGGACCCAGGCTCGGTTGGCGAGCAGTACTTC.

The CDR3 region has the DNA TGTGCCAGCAGCTTAATCCCATCATTCAGGAAGACCTACGAGCAGTACTTC. Protein sequence: CASSLIPSFRKTYEQYF. The chain recombines TRBV7-2 with TRBJ2-7; D uncertain. Trimming left V 2 bases short and J 2 bases short, with 19 bases between. This CDR3 contains 17 residues. The germline V gene encodes CDR1 SGHTA and CDR2 FQGNSA. Based on the CDR3 plus reference TRBV7-2 and TRBJ2-7, the full variable domain is GAGVSQSPSNKVTEKGKDVELRCDPISGHTALYWYRQSLGQGLEFLIYFQGNSAPDKSGLPSDRFSAERTGGSVSTLTIQRTQQEDSAVYLCASSLIPSFRKTYEQYFGPGTRLTVT.

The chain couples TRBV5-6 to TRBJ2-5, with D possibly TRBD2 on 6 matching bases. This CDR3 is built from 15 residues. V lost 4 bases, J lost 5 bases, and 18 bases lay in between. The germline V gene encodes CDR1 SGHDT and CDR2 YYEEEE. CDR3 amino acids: CASSQEGGPGETQYF. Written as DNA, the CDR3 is TGTGCCAGCAGCCAAGAAGGAGGGCCGGGCGAGACCCAGTACTTC.

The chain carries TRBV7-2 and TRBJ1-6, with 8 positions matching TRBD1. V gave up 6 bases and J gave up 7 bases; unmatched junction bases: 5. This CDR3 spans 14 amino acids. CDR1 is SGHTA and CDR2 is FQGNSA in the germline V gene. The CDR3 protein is CASRQTGANSPLHF. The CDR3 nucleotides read TGTGCCAGCAGACAGACAGGGGCCAATTCACCCCTCCACTTT.

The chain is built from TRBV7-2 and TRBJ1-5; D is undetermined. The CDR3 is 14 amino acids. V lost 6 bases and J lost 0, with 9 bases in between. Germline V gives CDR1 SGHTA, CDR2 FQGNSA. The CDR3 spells CASSYRYSNQPQHF. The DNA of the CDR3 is TGTGCCAGCAGTTATCGGTATAGCAATCAGCCCCAGCATTTT. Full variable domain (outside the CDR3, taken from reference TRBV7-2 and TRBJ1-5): GAGVSQSPSNKVTEKGKDVELRCDPISGHTALYWYRQSLGQGLEFLIYFQGNSAPDKSGLPSDRFSAERTGGSVSTLTIQRTQQEDSAVYLCASSYRYSNQPQHFGDGTRLSIL.

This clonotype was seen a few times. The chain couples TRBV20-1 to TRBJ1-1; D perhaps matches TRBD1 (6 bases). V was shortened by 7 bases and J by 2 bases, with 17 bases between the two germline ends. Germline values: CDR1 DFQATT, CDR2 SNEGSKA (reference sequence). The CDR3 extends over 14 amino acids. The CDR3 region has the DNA TGCAGTGTTTGGGGAGGGACACTAAACACTGAAGCTTTCTTT. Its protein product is CSVWGGTLNTEAFF.

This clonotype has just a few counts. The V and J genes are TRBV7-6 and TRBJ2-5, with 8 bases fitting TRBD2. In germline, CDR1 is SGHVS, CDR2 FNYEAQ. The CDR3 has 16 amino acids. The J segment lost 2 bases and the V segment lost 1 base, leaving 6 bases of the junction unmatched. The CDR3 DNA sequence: TGTGCCAGCAGCTTAGGGGCAGGCGGGGGGCAAGAGACCCAGTACTTC. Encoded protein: CASSLGAGGGQETQYF.

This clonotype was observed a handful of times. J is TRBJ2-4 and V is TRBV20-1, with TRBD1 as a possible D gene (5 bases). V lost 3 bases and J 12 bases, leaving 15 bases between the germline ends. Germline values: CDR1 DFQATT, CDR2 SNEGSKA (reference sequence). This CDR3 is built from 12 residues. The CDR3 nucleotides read TGCAGTGCTAGTTCAAGGGGTAGTTATCAGTACTTC. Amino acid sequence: CSASSRGSYQYF.

The CDR3 is CAWRGLEGYPNYGYTF. The CDR3, as DNA: TGTGCCTGGAGGGGCCTGGAAGGTTACCCTAACTATGGCTACACCTTC. The chain is built from TRBV30 and TRBJ1-2; D is uncertain. CDR3 length equals 16 residues. Trimming pared 3 bases from V and 0 bases from J, leaving 17 bases between. Germline CDR1 is GTSNPN and CDR2 is SVGIG (reference sequence).

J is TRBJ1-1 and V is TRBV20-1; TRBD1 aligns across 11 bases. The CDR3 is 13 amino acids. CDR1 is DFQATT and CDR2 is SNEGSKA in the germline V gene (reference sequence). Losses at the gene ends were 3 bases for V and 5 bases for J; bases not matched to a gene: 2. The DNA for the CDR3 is TGCAGTGCTAGGGGGACAGGGGGTACTGAAGCTTTCTTT. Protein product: CSARGTGGTEAFF.

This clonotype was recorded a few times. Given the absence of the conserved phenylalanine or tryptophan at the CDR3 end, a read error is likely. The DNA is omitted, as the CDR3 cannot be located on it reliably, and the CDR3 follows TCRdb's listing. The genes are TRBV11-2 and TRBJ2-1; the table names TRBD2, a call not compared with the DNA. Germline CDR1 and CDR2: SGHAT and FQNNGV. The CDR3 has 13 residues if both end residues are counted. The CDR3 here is CASSLGFEAGVKI.

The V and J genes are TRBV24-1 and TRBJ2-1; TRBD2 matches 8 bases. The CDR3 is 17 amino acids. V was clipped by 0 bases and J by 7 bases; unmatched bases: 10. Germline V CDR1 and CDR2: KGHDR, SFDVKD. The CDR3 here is CATSDLLAGGWENEQFF. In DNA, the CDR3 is TGTGCCACCAGTGATTTGTTGGCGGGAGGTTGGGAGAATGAGCAGTTCTTC.

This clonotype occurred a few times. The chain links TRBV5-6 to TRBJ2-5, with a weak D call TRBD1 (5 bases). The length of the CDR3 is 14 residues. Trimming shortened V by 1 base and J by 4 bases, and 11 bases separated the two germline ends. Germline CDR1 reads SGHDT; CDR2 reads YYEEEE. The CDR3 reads CASSLSAGPETQYF. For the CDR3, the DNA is TGTGCCAGCAGCTTGTCGGCAGGGCCAGAGACCCAGTACTTC.

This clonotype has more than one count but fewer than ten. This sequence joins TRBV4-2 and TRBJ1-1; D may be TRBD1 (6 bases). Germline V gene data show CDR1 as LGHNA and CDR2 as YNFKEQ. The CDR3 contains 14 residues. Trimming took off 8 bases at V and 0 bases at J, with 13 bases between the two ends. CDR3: CASGQRGMNTEAFF. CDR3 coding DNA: TGTGCCAGCGGACAAAGGGGGATGAACACTGAAGCTTTCTTT.